In its sample, the clone carrying this T cell receptor beta chain was seen once. The antigen is undetermined. This specimen belongs to a study of post-analysis software for immune sequencing data. Study-level findings and limits: TRBV segments more frequent in patients than in controls numbered five and included TRBV5-6, TRBV5-1 and TRBV20-1.

Unique molecular identifiers were present in the TCR beta cDNA libraries. MiXCR, run by TCRdb on the PCR reads, gives a single entry per CDR3 protein. This sample yields 740,000 or so distinct CDR3 sequences, of which approximately 57% are seen a single time; approximately 4.5% belongs to the top ten. The germline V and J ends were trimmed by 2 bases and 6 bases, with 4 bases remaining between them. There are 11 residues in the CDR3. Germline CDR1 SGHDN, CDR2 FVKESK. The clonotype comes from a girl aged 10 to 17 with multiple sclerosis. Sample: blood. The chain recombines TRBV14 with TRBJ1-1; no definite D call. The CDR3 DNA sequence: TGTGCCAGCAGCCAATTTGCTGAAGCTTTCTTT. This codes for CASSQFAEAFF.